A selection of T cell receptor beta chains follows, all from one sample in a study of OX40 agonist ivuxolimab in advanced cancers. Data came from immunoSEQ multiplex PCR; TCRdb stores just in-frame clones and leaves some out. The sample shows tens of thousands of clones, roughly 93% of them seen only once. The sequenced sample was CD4+ or CD8+ T cells sorted from blood, obtained in a trial of the OX40 agonist ivuxolimab. These receptors all come from an adult with an advanced solid tumor such as melanoma, head and neck, liver or kidney cancer. CDR3s include the opening cysteine and the closing phenylalanine or tryptophan. The D gene is left open where the match is weak. Where a row states a size, it is once, few, many or the class of an expanded clone; other rows omit it.

V gene: TRBV5-1; D gene: -; J gene: TRBJ2-5; clone size: -; CDR3 protein: CASSLGQGGETQYF; CDR3 DNA: TGCGCCAGCAGCTTGGGACAGGGAGGCGAGACCCAGTACTTC
V gene: TRBV28; D gene: TRBD2; J gene: TRBJ2-5; clone size: -; CDR3 protein: CASSSWTSGEQETQYF; CDR3 DNA: TGTGCCAGCAGTTCCTGGACTAGCGGGGAACAAGAGACCCAGTACTTC
V gene: TRBV27; D gene: -; J gene: TRBJ2-4; clone size: -; CDR3 protein: CASSLVDGNIQYF; CDR3 DNA: TGTGCCAGCAGTTTAGTGGATGGAAACATTCAGTACTTC
V gene: TRBV7-6; D gene: -; J gene: TRBJ2-1; clone size: -; CDR3 protein: CASSQLAPLSGVYNEQFF; CDR3 DNA: TGTGCCAGCAGCCAGCTAGCCCCACTAAGCGGAGTCTACAATGAGCAGTTCTTC
V gene: TRBV5-5; D gene: -; J gene: TRBJ2-7; clone size: -; CDR3 protein: CASSSLPGKAYEQYF; CDR3 DNA: TGTGCCAGCAGCTCCCTTCCGGGAAAGGCCTACGAGCAGTACTTC
V gene: TRBV6-5; D gene: TRBD2; J gene: TRBJ2-2; clone size: -; CDR3 protein: CASARAGLNTGELFF; CDR3 DNA: TGTGCCAGCGCCCGAGCGGGGTTGAACACCGGGGAGCTGTTTTTT
V gene: TRBV5-6; D gene: -; J gene: TRBJ2-7; clone size: -; CDR3 protein: CASSESTSGHYEQYF; CDR3 DNA: TGTGCCAGCAGCGAATCAACCTCAGGCCACTACGAGCAGTACTTC
V gene: TRBV9; D gene: TRBD1; J gene: TRBJ2-4; clone size: -; CDR3 protein: CASSLGQGSAKNIQYF; CDR3 DNA: TGTGCCAGCAGCCTAGGACAGGGGTCGGCCAAAAACATTCAGTACTTC
V gene: TRBV4-3; D gene: -; J gene: TRBJ2-7; clone size: -; CDR3 protein: CASSHDSRTYEQYF; CDR3 DNA: TGCGCCAGCAGTCATGACTCCCGAACCTACGAGCAGTACTTC
V gene: TRBV7-8; D gene: -; J gene: TRBJ1-5; clone size: -; CDR3 protein: CASSLGQAGWADNQPQHF; CDR3 DNA: TGTGCCAGCAGCTTAGGACAGGCGGGGTGGGCGGATAATCAGCCCCAGCATTTT
V gene: TRBV25-1; D gene: TRBD2; J gene: TRBJ2-1; clone size: -; CDR3 protein: CASSEWSGSVYNEQFF; CDR3 DNA: TGTGCCAGCAGTGAATGGAGCGGGAGCGTCTACAATGAGCAGTTCTTC
V gene: TRBV9; D gene: TRBD2; J gene: TRBJ2-3; clone size: -; CDR3 protein: CASSVEASGRVTDTQYF; CDR3 DNA: TGTGCCAGCAGCGTAGAGGCTAGCGGGAGGGTTACAGATACGCAGTATTTT
V gene: TRBV9; D gene: -; J gene: TRBJ2-5; clone size: -; CDR3 protein: CASSKEGGGGETQYF; CDR3 DNA: TGTGCCAGCAGCAAAGAGGGGGGCGGTGGAGAGACCCAGTACTTC
V gene: TRBV15; D gene: TRBD1; J gene: TRBJ2-5; clone size: -; CDR3 protein: CATSRQTGRGETQYF; CDR3 DNA: TGTGCCACCAGCAGACAGACAGGGAGAGGAGAGACCCAGTACTTC
V gene: TRBV28; D gene: -; J gene: TRBJ2-7; clone size: once; CDR3 protein: CASSDNYEQYF; CDR3 DNA: TGTGCCAGCAGTGACAACTACGAGCAGTACTTC
V gene: TRBV4-2; D gene: TRBD1; J gene: TRBJ1-4; clone size: -; CDR3 protein: CASSNRQGKDEKLFF; CDR3 DNA: TGTGCCAGCAGCAACCGACAGGGTAAAGATGAAAAACTGTTTTTT